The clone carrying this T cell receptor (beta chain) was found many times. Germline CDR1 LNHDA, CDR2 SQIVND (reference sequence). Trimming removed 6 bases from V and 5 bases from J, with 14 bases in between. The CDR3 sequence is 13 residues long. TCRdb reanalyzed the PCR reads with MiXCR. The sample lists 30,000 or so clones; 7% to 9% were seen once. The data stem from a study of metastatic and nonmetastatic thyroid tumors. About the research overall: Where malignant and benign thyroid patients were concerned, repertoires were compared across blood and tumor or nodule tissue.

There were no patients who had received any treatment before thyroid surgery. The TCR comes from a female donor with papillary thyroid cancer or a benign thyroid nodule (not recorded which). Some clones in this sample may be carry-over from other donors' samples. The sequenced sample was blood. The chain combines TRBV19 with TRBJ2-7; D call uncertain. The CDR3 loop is CASRPGQSDEQYF. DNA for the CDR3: TGTGCCAGTAGGCCGGGTCAAAGCGACGAGCAGTACTTC.